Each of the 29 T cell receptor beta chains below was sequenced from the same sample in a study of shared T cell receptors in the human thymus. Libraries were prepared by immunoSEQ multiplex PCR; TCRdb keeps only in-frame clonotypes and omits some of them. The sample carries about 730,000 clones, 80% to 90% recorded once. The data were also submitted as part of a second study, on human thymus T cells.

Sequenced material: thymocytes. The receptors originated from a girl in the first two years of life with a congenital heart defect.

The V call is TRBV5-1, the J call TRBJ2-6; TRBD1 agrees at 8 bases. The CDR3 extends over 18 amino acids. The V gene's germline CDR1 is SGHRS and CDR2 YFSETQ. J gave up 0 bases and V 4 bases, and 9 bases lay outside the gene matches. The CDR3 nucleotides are TGCGCCAGCAGCCAGGGGGCGGAGGATGACTCTGGGGCCAACGTCCTGACTTTC. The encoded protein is CASSQGAEDDSGANVLTF.

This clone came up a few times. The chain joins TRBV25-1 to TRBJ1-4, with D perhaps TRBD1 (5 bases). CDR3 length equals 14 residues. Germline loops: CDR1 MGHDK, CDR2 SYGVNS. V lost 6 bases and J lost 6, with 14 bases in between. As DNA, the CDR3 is TGTGCCAGCAGCCGCAGGGAGGCGGATGAAAAACTGTTTTTT. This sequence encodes CASSRREADEKLFF. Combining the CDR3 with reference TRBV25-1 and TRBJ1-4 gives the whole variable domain EADIYQTPRYLVIGTGKKITLECSQTMGHDKMYWYQQDPGMELHLIHYSYGVNSTEKGDLSSESTVSRIRTEHFPLTLESARPSHTSQYLCASSRREADEKLFFGSGTQLSVL.

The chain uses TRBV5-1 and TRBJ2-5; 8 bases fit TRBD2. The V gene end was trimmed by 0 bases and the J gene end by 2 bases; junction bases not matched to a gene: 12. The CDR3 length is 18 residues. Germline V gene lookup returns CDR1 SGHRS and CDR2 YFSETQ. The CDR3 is CASSLDPWTSPPQETQYF. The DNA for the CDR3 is TGCGCCAGCAGCTTGGACCCCTGGACTAGCCCACCTCAAGAGACCCAGTACTTC.

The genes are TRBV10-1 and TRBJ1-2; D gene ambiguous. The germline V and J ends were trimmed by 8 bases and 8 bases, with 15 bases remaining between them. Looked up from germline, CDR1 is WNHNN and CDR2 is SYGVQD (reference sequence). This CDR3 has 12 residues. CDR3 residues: CASPGGAEGYTF. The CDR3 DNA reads TGCGCCAGCCCTGGAGGAGCGGAAGGCTACACCTTC.

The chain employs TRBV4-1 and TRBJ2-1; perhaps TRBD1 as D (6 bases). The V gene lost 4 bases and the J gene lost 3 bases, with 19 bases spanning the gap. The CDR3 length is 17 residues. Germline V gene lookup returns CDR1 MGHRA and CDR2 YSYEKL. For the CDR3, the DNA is TGCGCCAGCAGCCTAGGTAGCACAGGGCCGATCTACAATGAGCAGTTCTTC. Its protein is CASSLGSTGPIYNEQFF.

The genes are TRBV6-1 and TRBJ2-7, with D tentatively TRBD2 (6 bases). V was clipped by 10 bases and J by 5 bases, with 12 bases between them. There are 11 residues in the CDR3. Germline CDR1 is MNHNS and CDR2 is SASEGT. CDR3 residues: CATLGEDEQYF. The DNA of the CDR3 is TGTGCCACATTGGGGGAGGACGAGCAGTACTTC.

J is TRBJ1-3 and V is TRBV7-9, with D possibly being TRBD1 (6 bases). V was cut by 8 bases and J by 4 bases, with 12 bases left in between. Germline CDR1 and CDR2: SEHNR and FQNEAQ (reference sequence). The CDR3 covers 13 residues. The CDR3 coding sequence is TGTGCCAGCGGCAAAGACAGGGGAAACACCATATATTTT. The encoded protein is CASGKDRGNTIYF.

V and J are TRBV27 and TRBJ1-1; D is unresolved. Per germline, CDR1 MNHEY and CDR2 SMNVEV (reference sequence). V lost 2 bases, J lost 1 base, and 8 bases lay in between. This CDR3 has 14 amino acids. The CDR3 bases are TGTGCCAGCAGTTTAGATGGCAGGAACACTGAAGCTTTCTTT. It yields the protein CASSLDGRNTEAFF.

The CDR3 loop is CASSPRTGLRDLPNTGELFF. As DNA, the CDR3 is TGCGCCAGCAGCCCCCGGACAGGGCTAAGGGACTTACCGAACACCGGGGAGCTGTTTTTT. The V gene is TRBV4-1, the J gene TRBJ2-2; 8 bases are a match to TRBD1. V trimming: 4 bases; J trimming: 0 bases; junction bases outside the gene matches: 16. The germline V gene has CDR1 MGHRA and CDR2 YSYEKL. The CDR3 has 20 residues.

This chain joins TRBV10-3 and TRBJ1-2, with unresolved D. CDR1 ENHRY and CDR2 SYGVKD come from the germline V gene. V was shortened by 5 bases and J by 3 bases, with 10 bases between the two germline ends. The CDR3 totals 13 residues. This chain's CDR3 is CAISPLTHYGYTF. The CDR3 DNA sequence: TGTGCCATCAGTCCCTTAACTCACTATGGCTACACCTTC.

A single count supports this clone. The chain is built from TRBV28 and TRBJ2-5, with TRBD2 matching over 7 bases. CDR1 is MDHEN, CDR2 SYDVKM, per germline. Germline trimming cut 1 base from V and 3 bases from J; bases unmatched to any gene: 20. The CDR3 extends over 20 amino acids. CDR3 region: CASSLYPHPPMGGTEETQYF. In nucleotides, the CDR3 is TGTGCCAGCAGTTTATACCCCCATCCCCCTATGGGGGGGACCGAAGAGACCCAGTACTTC. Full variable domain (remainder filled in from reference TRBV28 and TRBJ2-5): DVKVTQSSRYLVKRTGEKVFLECVQDMDHENMFWYRQDPGLGLRLIYFSYDVKMKEKGDIPEGYSVSREKKERFSLILESASTNQTSMYLCASSLYPHPPMGGTEETQYFGPGTRLLVL.

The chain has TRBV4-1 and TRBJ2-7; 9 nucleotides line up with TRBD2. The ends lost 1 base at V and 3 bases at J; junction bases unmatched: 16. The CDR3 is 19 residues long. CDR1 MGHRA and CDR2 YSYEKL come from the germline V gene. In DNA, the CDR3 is TGCGCCAGCAGCCAAGGCCCCCCCTTTCCTAGCGGGGTAAACTACGAGCAGTACTTC. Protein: CASSQGPPFPSGVNYEQYF.

CDR3 nucleotides: TGTGCCAGCAGGAGCGGGACAGGCTTCCCCACCTTC. Its protein product is CASRSGTGFPTF. The chain employs TRBV6-1 and TRBJ1-2, with 8 bases lining up with TRBD1. The CDR3 loop spans 12 amino acids. The ends lost 6 bases at V and 13 bases at J; junction bases unmatched: 10. Germline assignment: CDR1 MNHNS and CDR2 SASEGT.

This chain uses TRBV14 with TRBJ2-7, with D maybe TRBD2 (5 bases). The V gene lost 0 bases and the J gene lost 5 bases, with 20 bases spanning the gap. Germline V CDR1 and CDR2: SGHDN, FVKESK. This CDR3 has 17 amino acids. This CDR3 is CASSQEGSLACVDEQYF. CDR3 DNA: TGTGCCAGCAGCCAAGAAGGGAGCCTAGCCTGTGTCGACGAGCAGTACTTC.

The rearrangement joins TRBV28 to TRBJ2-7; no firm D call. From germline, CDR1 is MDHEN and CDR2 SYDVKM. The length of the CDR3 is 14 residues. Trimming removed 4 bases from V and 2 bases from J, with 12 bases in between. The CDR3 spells CASSSSGPTYEQYF. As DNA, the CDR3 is TGTGCCAGCAGTTCCTCGGGTCCCACCTACGAGCAGTACTTC.

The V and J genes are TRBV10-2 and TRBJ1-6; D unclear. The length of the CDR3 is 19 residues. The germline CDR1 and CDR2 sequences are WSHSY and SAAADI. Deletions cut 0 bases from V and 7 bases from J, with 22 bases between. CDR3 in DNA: TGCGCCAGCAGTGAGTCGACGTTGCCTGACGGGAGACAAAATTCACCCCTCCACTTT. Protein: CASSESTLPDGRQNSPLHF.

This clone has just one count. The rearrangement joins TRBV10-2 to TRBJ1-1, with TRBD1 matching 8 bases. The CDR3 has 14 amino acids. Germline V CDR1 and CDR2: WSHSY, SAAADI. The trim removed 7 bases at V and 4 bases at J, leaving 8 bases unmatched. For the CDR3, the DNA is TGCGCCAGCACCTTCGGGACAGGCGGCACTGAAGCTTTCTTT. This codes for CASTFGTGGTEAFF.

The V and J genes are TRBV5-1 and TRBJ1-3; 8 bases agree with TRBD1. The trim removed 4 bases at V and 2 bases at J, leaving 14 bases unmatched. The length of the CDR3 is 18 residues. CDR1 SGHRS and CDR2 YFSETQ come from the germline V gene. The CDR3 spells CASSPRVPTGAPGNTIYF. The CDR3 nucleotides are TGCGCCAGCAGCCCAAGGGTTCCGACAGGGGCTCCTGGAAACACCATATATTTT.

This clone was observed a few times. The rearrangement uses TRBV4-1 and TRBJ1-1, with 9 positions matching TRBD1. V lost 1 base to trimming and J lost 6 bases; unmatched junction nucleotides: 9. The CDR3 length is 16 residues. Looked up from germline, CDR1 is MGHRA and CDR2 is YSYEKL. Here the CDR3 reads CASSQGDREVSPEAFF. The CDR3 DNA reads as TGCGCCAGCAGCCAAGGGGACAGGGAAGTAAGCCCTGAAGCTTTCTTT.

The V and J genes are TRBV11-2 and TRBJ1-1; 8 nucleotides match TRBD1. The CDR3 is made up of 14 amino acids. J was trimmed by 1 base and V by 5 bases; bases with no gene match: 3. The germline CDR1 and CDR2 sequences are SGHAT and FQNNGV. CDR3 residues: CASSHGQGNTEAFF. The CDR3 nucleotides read TGTGCCAGCAGCCATGGACAGGGGAACACTGAAGCTTTCTTT.

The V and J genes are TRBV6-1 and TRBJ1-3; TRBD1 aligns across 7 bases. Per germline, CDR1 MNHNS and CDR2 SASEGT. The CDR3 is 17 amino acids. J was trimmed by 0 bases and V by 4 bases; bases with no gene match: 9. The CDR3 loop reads CASSAGTVLPSGNTIYF. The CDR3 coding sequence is TGTGCCAGCAGTGCTGGGACAGTTCTGCCCTCTGGAAACACCATATATTTT.

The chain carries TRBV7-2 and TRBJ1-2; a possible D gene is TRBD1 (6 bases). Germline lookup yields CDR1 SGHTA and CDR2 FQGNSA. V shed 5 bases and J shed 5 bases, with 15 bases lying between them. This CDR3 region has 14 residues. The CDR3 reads CASSPRKGGYGYTF. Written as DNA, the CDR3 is TGTGCCAGCAGCCCCCGGAAGGGGGGGTATGGCTACACCTTC.

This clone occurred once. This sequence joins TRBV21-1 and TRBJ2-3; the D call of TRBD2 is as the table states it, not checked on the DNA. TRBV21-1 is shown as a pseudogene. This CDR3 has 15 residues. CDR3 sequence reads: CASGRWRGQAHTQYF. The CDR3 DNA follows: TGTGCCAGCGGCCGGTGGAGGGGTCAAGCCCATACGCAGTATTTT.

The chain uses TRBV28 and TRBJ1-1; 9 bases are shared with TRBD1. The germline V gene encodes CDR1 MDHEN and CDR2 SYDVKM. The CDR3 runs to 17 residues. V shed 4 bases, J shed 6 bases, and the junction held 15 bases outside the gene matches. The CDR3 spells CASSSSRQGVESPEAFF. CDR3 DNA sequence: TGTGCCAGCAGTTCCTCGCGACAGGGGGTTGAGAGCCCTGAAGCTTTCTTT.

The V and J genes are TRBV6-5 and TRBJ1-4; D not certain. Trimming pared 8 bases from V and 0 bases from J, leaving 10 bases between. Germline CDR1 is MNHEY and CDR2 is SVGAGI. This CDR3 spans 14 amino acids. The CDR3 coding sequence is TGTGCCAGCGGAGAAAGTGCAACTAATGAAAAACTGTTTTTT. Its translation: CASGESATNEKLFF.

The CDR3 nucleotides read TGTGCCAGCAGCCCCGGGACAGGGGGCTACGAGCAGTACTTC. Protein product: CASSPGTGGYEQYF. The V and J genes are TRBV27 and TRBJ2-7; TRBD1 agrees at 11 bases. Germline-derived CDR1 and CDR2 are MNHEY and SMNVEV (reference sequence). The junction had 4 bases not matched to a gene; V was cut back by 6 bases and J by 3 bases. The CDR3 is 14 residues long.

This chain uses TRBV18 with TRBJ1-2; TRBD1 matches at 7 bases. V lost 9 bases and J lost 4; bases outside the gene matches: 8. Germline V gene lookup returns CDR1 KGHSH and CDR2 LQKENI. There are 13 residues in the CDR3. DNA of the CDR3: TGTGCCAGTTCGGGACAGCTCATCTATGGCTACACCTTC. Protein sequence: CASSGQLIYGYTF.

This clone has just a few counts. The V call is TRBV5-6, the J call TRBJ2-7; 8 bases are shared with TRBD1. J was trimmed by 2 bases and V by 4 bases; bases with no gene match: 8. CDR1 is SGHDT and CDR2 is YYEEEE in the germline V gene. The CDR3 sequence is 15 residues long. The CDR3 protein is CASSTRTGLPYEQYF. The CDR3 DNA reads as TGTGCCAGCAGCACGAGGACAGGGCTTCCCTACGAGCAGTACTTC.

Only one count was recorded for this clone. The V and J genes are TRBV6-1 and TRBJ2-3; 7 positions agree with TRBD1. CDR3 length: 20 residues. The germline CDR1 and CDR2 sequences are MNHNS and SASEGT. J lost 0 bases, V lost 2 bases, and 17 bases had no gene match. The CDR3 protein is CASSETGATRLPPSTDTQYF. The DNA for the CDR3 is TGTGCCAGCAGTGAAACAGGGGCAACCCGTCTACCCCCTAGCACAGATACGCAGTATTTT.